The T cell receptor (beta chain) under discussion was sequenced for a study of control samples from healthy donors and cancer patients. The assay was immunoSEQ multiplex PCR, and TCRdb's table has in-frame clones only and misses some. Among more than 140,000 clones listed, about 90% were seen once. V was pared by 8 bases and J by 1 base, with 2 bases of the junction left unmatched. This CDR3 is built from 13 residues. This sequence joins TRBV12-3 or TRBV12-4 and TRBJ2-3; 8 positions agree with TRBD2. Sequenced input: blood. The clonotype originates from a man aged 18 to 30 in good health. The CDR3 is CASLRGGTDTQYF. For the CDR3, the DNA is TGTGCCAGCCTGCGGGGGGGCACAGATACGCAGTATTTT.